Listed here are 4 T cell receptor beta chains from one sample, sequenced in a study of blood T cell repertoires in COVID-19. Profiled with immunoSEQ multiplex PCR; TCRdb holds only in-frame clones, not every one. The data contain fewer than 150,000 clones, 84% of them singletons. The sequencing input was peripheral blood. Receptors were obtained from a woman aged 25 to 39 who had recovered from COVID-19.

J is TRBJ1-2 and V is TRBV5-5; 9 bases agree with TRBD1. The CDR3 is 14 residues long. Germline V gene lookup returns CDR1 SGHKS and CDR2 YYEKEE (reference sequence). V was pared by 4 bases and J by 4 bases, with 5 bases of the junction left unmatched. This CDR3 reads CASSPQDRGYGYTF. CDR3 DNA sequence: TGTGCCAGCAGCCCCCAGGACAGGGGCTATGGCTACACCTTC.

V usage is TRBV7-9 and J usage is TRBJ1-2; TRBD1 matches 7 bases. V trimming: 3 bases; J trimming: 3 bases; junction bases outside the gene matches: 4. This CDR3 comprises 14 residues. The germline CDR1 and CDR2 sequences are SEHNR and FQNEAQ (reference sequence). The CDR3 coding sequence is TGTGCCAGCAGCTTGCCAGGGGGTTACTATGGCTACACCTTC. Protein product: CASSLPGGYYGYTF.

The DNA of the CDR3 is TGTGCCAGCAGTCTGGCAGGGTTGGGCACTGAAGCTTTCTTT. Translated: CASSLAGLGTEAFF. The chain recombines TRBV6-5 with TRBJ1-1, with a possible D match to TRBD1 (5 bases). The CDR3 has 14 residues. Trimming shortened V by 5 bases and J by 4 bases, and 14 bases separated the two germline ends. Germline values: CDR1 MNHEY, CDR2 SVGAGI.

V gene TRBV20-1 combines with J gene TRBJ1-2; no reliable D call. Deletions cut 3 bases from V and 13 bases from J, with 21 bases between. Germline CDR1 and CDR2: DFQATT and SNEGSKA (reference sequence). This CDR3 spans 13 amino acids. The CDR3 DNA reads TGCAGTGCTAGTCCCTTCAGTCCTCTTCCCCCCACCTTC. It translates to CSASPFSPLPPTF.